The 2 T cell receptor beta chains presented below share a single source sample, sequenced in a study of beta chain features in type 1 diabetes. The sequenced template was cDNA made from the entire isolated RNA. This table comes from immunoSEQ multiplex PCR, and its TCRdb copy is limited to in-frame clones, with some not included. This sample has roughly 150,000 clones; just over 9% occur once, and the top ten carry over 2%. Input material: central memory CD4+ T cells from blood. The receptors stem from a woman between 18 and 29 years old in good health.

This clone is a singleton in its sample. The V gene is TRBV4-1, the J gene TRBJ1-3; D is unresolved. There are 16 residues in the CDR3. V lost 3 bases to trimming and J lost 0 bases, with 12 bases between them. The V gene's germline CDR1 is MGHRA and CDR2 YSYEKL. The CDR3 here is CASSQQLALSGNTIYF. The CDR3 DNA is TGCGCCAGCAGCCAGCAGTTGGCCCTCTCTGGAAACACCATATATTTT.

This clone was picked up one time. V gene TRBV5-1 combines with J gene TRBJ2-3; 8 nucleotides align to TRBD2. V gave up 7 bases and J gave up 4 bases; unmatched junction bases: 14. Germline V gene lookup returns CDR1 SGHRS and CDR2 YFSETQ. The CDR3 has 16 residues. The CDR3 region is CASYLSSGEPADTQYF. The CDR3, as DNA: TGCGCCAGCTATCTAAGTAGCGGGGAACCCGCAGATACGCAGTATTTT.